This T cell receptor (beta chain) was captured by sequencing in a study of cytomegalovirus exposure and HLA in healthy donors. Comments on this clone: Its cognate antigen is unknown.

Amplification used 60 Vbeta primers and 13 Jbeta primers. Clones were read by immunoSEQ multiplex PCR, and TCRdb kept only the in-frame ones, dropping some. This table holds tens of thousands of clones, roughly three quarters found once. Germline V CDR1 and CDR2: SGHDN, FVKESK. Deletions cut 1 base from V and 4 bases from J, with 10 bases between. The CDR3 is 14 amino acids. Study-level points and caveats: What a later analysis showed was that several of the most significant clusters appeared linked to common viral pathogens. Using the classifier, cytomegalovirus status was reportedly diagnosed with high specificity and sensitivity. Another analysis was done later, and it associated approximately 15,000 TCR beta sequences with HLA alleles at 0.05 false discovery rate. One later analysis reportedly identified an Asian-associated ancestry cluster that showed fewer N-insertions than the approximately 700-donor mean.

The sample comprised PBMCs. The origin of this receptor is a man aged 25 to 45 in good health and CMV-seronegative. This chain uses TRBV14 with TRBJ2-5, with a tentative D call TRBD2 (6 bases). The CDR3 here is CASSQVGGVETQYF. In DNA form, the CDR3 reads TGTGCCAGCAGCCAAGTCGGGGGTGTAGAGACCCAGTACTTC.